The clone carrying this T cell receptor beta chain was detected only a few times. In the original workflow: Estimation of nucleated cell counts was performed using reference gene primer amplification. TCRdb's copy holds only in-frame clones and misses some; the assay was immunoSEQ multiplex PCR. V, J and clone size derive from that table, while D and trimming were established from the DNA sequence. This sample has tens of thousands of clones, with 70% to 75% found just once. The source of the sample is a study of blood T cell repertoires in COVID-19. Study context: Italy, Spain and the United States were the sources of the convalescent and acute COVID-19 samples.

The V gene's germline CDR1 is MGHDK and CDR2 SYGVNS. The germline V and J ends were trimmed by 4 bases and 6 bases, with 10 bases remaining between them. The CDR3 covers 12 residues. Sequencing was done on a sample of peripheral blood. This TCR was sampled from a woman aged 70-85 years with acute or convalescent COVID-19. V and J are TRBV25-1 and TRBJ2-7; D is perhaps TRBD1 (5 bases). CDR3 coding DNA: TGTGCCAGCAGTGGTTCAGGGATCGAGCAGTACTTC. As protein: CASSGSGIEQYF.